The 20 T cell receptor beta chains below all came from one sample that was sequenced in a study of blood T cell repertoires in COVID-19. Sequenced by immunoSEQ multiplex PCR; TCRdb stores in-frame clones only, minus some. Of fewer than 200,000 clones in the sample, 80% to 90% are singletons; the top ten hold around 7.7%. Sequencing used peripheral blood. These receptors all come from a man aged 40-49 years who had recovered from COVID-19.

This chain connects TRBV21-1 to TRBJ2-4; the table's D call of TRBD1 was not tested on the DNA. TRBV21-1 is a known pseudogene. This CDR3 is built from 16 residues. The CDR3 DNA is TGTGCCAGCTTTTGGACAGGGGAGCGAGGCAAAAACATTCAGTACTTC. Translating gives CASFWTGERGKNIQYF.

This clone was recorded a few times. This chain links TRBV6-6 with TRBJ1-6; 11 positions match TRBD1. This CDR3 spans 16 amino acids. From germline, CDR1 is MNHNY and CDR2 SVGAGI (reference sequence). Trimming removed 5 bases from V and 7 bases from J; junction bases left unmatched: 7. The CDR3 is CASSNLGQGGNSPLHF. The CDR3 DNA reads TGTGCCAGCAGTAATCTGGGACAGGGGGGGAATTCACCCCTCCACTTT.

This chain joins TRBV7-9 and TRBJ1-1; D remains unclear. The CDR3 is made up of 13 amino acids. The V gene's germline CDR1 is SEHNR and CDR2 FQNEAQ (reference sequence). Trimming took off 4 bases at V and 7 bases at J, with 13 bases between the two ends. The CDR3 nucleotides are TGTGCCAGCAGCTCCGGGAATCTGTTTGAAGCTTTCTTT. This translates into CASSSGNLFEAFF.

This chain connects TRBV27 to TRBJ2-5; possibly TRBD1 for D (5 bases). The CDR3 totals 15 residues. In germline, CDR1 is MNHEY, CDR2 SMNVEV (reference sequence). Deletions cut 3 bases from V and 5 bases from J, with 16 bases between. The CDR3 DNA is TGTGCCAGCAGTTTCCAGGGTGTTGAGTTGGAGACCCAGTACTTC. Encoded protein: CASSFQGVELETQYF.

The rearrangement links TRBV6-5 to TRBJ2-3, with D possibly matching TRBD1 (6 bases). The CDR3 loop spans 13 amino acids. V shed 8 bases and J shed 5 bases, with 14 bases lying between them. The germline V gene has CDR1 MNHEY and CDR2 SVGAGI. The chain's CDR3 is CASSVGGQDTQYF. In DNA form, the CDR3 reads TGTGCCAGCTCTGTAGGGGGACAAGATACGCAGTATTTT.

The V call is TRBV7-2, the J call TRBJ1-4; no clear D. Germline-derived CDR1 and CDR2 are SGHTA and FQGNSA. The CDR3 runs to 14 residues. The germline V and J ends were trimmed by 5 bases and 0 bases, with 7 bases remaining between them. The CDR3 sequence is CASSLQSTNEKLFF. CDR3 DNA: TGTGCCAGCAGCCTCCAGTCAACTAATGAAAAACTGTTTTTT.

The DNA for the CDR3 is TGTGCCACCAGTGATGCCCGGGACAGCACTGAAAAACTGTTTTTT. Amino acid sequence: CATSDARDSTEKLFF. V is TRBV24-1 and J is TRBJ1-4; 7 nucleotides align to TRBD1. V gave up 3 bases and J gave up 7 bases; unmatched junction bases: 7. The CDR3 is made up of 15 amino acids. Germline assignment: CDR1 KGHDR and CDR2 SFDVKD.

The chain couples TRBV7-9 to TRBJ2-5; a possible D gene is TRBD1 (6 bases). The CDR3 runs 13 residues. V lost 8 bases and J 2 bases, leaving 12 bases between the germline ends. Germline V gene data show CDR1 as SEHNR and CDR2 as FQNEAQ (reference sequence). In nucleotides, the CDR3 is TGTGCCAGCTTACAGGGTGGACAAGAGACCCAGTACTTC. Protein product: CASLQGGQETQYF.

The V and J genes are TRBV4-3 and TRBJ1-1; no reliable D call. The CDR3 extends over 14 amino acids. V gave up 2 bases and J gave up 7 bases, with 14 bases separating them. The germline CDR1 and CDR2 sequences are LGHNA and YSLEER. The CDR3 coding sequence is TGCGCCAGCAGCCAAAGTCTTTTGAACGGTGAAGCTTTCTTT. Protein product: CASSQSLLNGEAFF.

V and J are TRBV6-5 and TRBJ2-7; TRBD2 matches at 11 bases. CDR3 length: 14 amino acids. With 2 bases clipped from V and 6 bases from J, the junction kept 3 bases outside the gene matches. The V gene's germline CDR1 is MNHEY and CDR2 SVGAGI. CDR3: CASSYTGTSGEQYF. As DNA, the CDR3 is TGTGCCAGCAGTTACACCGGGACTAGCGGCGAGCAGTACTTC.

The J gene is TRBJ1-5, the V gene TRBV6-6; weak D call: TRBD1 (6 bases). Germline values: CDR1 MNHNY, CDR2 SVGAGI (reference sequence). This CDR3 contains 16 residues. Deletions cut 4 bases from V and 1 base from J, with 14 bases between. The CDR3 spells CASSWGGGTSNQPQHF. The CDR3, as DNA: TGTGCCAGCAGTTGGGGAGGGGGGACAAGCAATCAGCCCCAGCATTTT.

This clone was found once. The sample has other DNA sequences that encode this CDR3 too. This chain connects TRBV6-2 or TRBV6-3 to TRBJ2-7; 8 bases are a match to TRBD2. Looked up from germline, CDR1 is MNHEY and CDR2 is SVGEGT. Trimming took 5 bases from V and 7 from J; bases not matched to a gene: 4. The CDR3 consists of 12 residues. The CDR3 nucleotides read TGTGCCAGCAGTGGACTAGCTGGGGAGCAGTACTTC. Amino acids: CASSGLAGEQYF.

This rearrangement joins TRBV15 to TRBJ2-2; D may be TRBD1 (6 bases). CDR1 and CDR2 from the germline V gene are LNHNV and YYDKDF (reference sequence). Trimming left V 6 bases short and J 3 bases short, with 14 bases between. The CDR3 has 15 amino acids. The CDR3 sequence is CATSRGLGDTGELFF. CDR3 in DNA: TGTGCCACCAGTAGGGGGTTGGGGGACACCGGGGAGCTGTTTTTT.

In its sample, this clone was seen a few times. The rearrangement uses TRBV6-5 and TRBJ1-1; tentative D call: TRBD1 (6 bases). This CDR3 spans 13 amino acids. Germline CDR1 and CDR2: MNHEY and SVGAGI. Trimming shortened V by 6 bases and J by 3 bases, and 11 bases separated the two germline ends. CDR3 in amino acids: CASRGPGDTEAFF. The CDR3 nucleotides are TGTGCCAGCAGGGGTCCAGGGGACACTGAAGCTTTCTTT.

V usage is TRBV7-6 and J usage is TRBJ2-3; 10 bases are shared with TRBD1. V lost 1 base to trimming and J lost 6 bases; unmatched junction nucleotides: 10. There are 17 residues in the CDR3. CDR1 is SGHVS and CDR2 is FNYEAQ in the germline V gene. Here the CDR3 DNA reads TGTGCCAGCAGCTTAGTCCCGGGACAGGGGACTCAGGATACGCAGTATTTT. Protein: CASSLVPGQGTQDTQYF.

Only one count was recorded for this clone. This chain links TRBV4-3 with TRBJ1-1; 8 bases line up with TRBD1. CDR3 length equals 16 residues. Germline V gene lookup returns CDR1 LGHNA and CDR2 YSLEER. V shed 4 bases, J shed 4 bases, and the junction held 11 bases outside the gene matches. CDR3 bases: TGCGCCAGCAGCCTATTTACGACAGGGGACCTCACTGAAGCTTTCTTT. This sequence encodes CASSLFTTGDLTEAFF.

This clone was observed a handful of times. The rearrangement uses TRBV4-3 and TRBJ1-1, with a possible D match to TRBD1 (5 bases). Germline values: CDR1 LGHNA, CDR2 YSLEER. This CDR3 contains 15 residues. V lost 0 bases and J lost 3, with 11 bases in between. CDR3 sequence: CASSQDSRVDTEAFF. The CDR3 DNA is TGCGCCAGCAGCCAAGACTCCAGGGTGGACACTGAAGCTTTCTTT.

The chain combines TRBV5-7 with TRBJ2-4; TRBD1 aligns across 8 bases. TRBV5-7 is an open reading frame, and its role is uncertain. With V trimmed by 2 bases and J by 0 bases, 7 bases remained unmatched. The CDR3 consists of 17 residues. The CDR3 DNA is TGTGCCAGCAGCTTCCTAGGACAGGGACTAGCCAAAAACATTCAGTACTTC. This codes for CASSFLGQGLAKNIQYF.

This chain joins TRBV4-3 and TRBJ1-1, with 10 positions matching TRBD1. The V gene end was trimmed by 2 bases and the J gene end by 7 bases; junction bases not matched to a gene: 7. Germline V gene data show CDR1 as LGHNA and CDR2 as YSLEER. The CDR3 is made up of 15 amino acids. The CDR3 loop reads CASSQPGTGVGEAFF. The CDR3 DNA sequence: TGCGCCAGCAGCCAACCCGGGACAGGGGTTGGTGAAGCTTTCTTT.

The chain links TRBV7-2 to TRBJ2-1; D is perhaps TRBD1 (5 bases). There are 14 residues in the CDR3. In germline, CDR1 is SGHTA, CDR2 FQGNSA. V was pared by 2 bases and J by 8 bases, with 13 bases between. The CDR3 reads CASSLQGASYEQFF. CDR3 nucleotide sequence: TGTGCCAGCAGCTTACAAGGGGCCAGCTATGAGCAGTTCTTC.